The clone carrying this TCR beta chain was counted a single time. Antigen: not known. This CDR3 is 16 amino acids long. Germline V gives CDR1 SGHRS, CDR2 YFSETQ. With 4 bases removed from V and 5 bases from J, the gap between germline ends came to 21 bases. The record originates from a study of graft-versus-host responses after intestinal transplantation. Study-wide context: Isolated intestinal, liver-intestinal, or multivisceral transplants had been given to the recipients. Anti-thymocyte globulin induction preceded 2 to 4 years of tacrolimus and steroid maintenance in all recipients. Study results and caveats: GvH clones detected in recipient marrow included some appearing first in ileum or blood. Early post-transplant declines in HvG were associated with peak levels of circulating GvH clones.

Some clones are missing from TCRdb's copy, which holds only in-frame ones; the method was immunoSEQ multiplex PCR. The data contain 95,000 to 110,000 clones, about 87% of them seen just once; the ten biggest clones take up 0.71%. The sequencing used unstimulated CD4+ T cells sorted from spleen or lymph node cells, collected before transplant. The rearrangement joins TRBV5-1 to TRBJ1-1; possible D gene TRBD1, 5 bases. The sequence was obtained from a human donor who was the organ donor for an intestinal transplant. CDR3 in amino acids: CASSRRQQEGTTEAFF. The DNA for the CDR3 is TGCGCCAGCAGCCGTCGACAGCAGGAGGGTACAACTGAAGCTTTCTTT.